One and the same sample provided the 27 T cell receptor beta chains below, sequenced in a study of CD8 T cells in Susac syndrome. A quantity of roughly 0.5 to 1 ug RNA underwent reverse transcription using random hexamers. Each CDR3 protein is one row after TCRdb ran MiXCR on the immunoSEQ multiplex PCR reads. The sample shows around 150,000 distinct CDR3 sequences, approximately 94% of them seen only once. Sequencing was performed on CD4+ T cells from PBMCs. The receptors shown here come from a human donor with multiple sclerosis.

This chain links TRBV5-4 with TRBJ2-5; 9 bases fit TRBD2. Trimming took 1 base from V and 4 from J; bases not matched to a gene: 11. This CDR3 region has 17 residues. Germline V CDR1 and CDR2: SGHNT, YYREEE (reference sequence). The CDR3 here is CASSLLASGVGRETQYF. In DNA form, the CDR3 reads TGTGCCAGCAGCTTGTTGGCTAGCGGGGTTGGGAGAGAGACCCAGTACTTC.

The chain employs TRBV5-1 and TRBJ1-3; D call uncertain. The germline CDR1 and CDR2 sequences are SGHRS and YFSETQ. V gave up 0 bases and J gave up 0 bases, with 7 bases separating them. This CDR3 is 15 amino acids long. CDR3 sequence reads: CASSLDGFSGNTIYF. As DNA, the CDR3 is TGCGCCAGCAGCTTGGACGGGTTCTCTGGAAACACCATATATTTT.

The V and J genes are TRBV6-6 and TRBJ2-2, with a possible D match to TRBD2 (6 bases). The CDR3 totals 15 residues. CDR1 MNHNY and CDR2 SVGAGI come from the germline V gene (reference sequence). Between the trimmed V and J ends, which lost 2 bases and 5 bases, there was a span of 12 bases. The CDR3 here is CASSYRSGVTGELFF. The CDR3 DNA reads TGTGCCAGCAGTTACCGTAGCGGAGTTACCGGGGAGCTGTTTTTT.

This chain uses TRBV29-1 with TRBJ1-1; 7 nucleotides align to TRBD1. Germline values: CDR1 SQVTM, CDR2 ANQGSEA. V lost 7 bases, J lost 6 bases, and 8 bases stayed unmatched. The CDR3 length is 12 residues. CDR3 DNA: TGCAGCGCCCGAGGGGGCGGGTCTGAAGCTTTCTTT. Translation gives CSARGGGSEAFF.

This clonotype was seen just once. This rearrangement joins TRBV18 to TRBJ1-1; D gene ambiguous. CDR1 and CDR2 (germline): KGHSH, LQKENI. V was cut by 6 bases and J by 11 bases, with 22 bases left in between. The CDR3 covers 14 residues. Here the CDR3 DNA reads TGTGCCAGCTCTCCCATGAACACCTTCAGTGGGGCTTTCTTT. Its translation: CASSPMNTFSGAFF.

V usage is TRBV6-5 and J usage is TRBJ2-7; 8 bases agree with TRBD1. V shed 6 bases, J shed 2 bases, and the junction held 9 bases outside the gene matches. The V gene's germline CDR1 is MNHEY and CDR2 SVGAGI. This CDR3 contains 15 residues. The CDR3 is CASRPRSTGAYEQYF. CDR3 in DNA: TGTGCCAGCAGGCCCCGATCGACAGGGGCCTACGAGCAGTACTTC.

The CDR3 DNA reads TGTGCCAGCAGCCAAGATCTTCTAGCGGGAGTAACGAAGGAGCAGTTCTTC. Translated, it gives CASSQDLLAGVTKEQFF. The V gene is TRBV3-1, the J gene TRBJ2-1; the match to TRBD2 covers 10 bases. With 0 bases clipped from V and 10 bases from J, the junction kept 12 bases outside the gene matches. The CDR3 length is 17 residues. CDR1 LGHDT and CDR2 YNNKEL come from the germline V gene (reference sequence).

For the CDR3, the DNA is TGCAGTGCCCCGTACCTCCAGACCCAGTACTTC. Amino acids: CSAPYLQTQYF. The gene calls are TRBV20-1 and TRBJ2-5; D not resolved. The germline V and J ends were trimmed by 6 bases and 6 bases, with 11 bases remaining between them. The CDR3 sequence is 11 residues long. Germline CDR1 DFQATT, CDR2 SNEGSKA (reference sequence).

This clonotype was picked up a small number of times. The CDR3 spells CASSEATGANYGYTF. CDR3 coding DNA: TGTGCCAGCAGTGAAGCTACCGGAGCTAACTATGGCTACACCTTC. The rearrangement links TRBV2 to TRBJ1-2, with no clear D. CDR1 and CDR2 from the germline V gene are SNHLY and FYNNEI. V was pared by 0 bases and J by 0 bases, with 8 bases between. This CDR3 comprises 15 residues.

The chain links TRBV20-1 to TRBJ1-5; maybe TRBD1 (6 bases). With 3 bases removed from V and 0 bases from J, the gap between germline ends came to 12 bases. Germline loops: CDR1 DFQATT, CDR2 SNEGSKA (reference sequence). The CDR3 spans 15 residues. The CDR3 nucleotides read TGCAGTGCTAGGGGGGGACATTATAGCAATCAGCCCCAGCATTTT. Translation gives CSARGGHYSNQPQHF.

The chain employs TRBV7-9 and TRBJ2-5; D is perhaps TRBD1 (5 bases). Germline assignment: CDR1 SEHNR and CDR2 FQNEAQ (reference sequence). The CDR3 is made up of 14 amino acids. V was shortened by 2 bases and J by 5 bases, with 12 bases between the two germline ends. For the CDR3, the DNA is TGTGCCAGCAGCTTACTTGGGGCGAAGGAGACCCAGTACTTC. Translation: CASSLLGAKETQYF.

The chain links TRBV29-1 to TRBJ2-2, with TRBD2 matching 7 bases. Unmatched junction bases numbered 9, after V lost 4 bases and J lost 4 bases. Germline V CDR1 and CDR2: SQVTM, ANQGSEA. This CDR3 comprises 15 residues. CDR3 sequence reads: CSVGVAGVSTGELFF. CDR3 in DNA: TGCAGCGTTGGAGTGGCGGGAGTTTCCACCGGGGAGCTGTTTTTT.

The chain uses TRBV2 and TRBJ2-2, with TRBD2 matching 10 bases. Germline trimming cut 6 bases from V and 7 bases from J; bases unmatched to any gene: 5. In germline, CDR1 is SNHLY, CDR2 FYNNEI. The CDR3 is 14 amino acids. CDR3 sequence: CASRPSGRGGELFF. CDR3 DNA: TGTGCCAGCAGACCCAGCGGGAGGGGCGGGGAGCTGTTTTTT.

J is TRBJ2-1 and V is TRBV24-1; 9 nucleotides agree with TRBD1. The trim removed 6 bases at V and 7 bases at J, leaving 9 bases unmatched. The germline V gene has CDR1 KGHDR and CDR2 SFDVKD. This CDR3 spans 15 amino acids. The CDR3 DNA reads as TGTGCCACCAGTCCATCCGGGACAGGGTTTAATGAGCAGTTCTTC. It specifies CATSPSGTGFNEQFF.

The rearrangement joins TRBV12-3 or TRBV12-4 to TRBJ1-1; tentative D call: TRBD1 (5 bases). V dropped 5 bases and J dropped 0 bases, with 10 bases sitting between them. This CDR3 is built from 14 residues. CDR3: CASSRDLLNTEAFF. The CDR3 nucleotides are TGTGCCAGCAGTCGGGACTTACTGAACACTGAAGCTTTCTTT.

V is TRBV29-1 and J is TRBJ2-1; D remains unclear. V was clipped by 5 bases and J by 6 bases, with 14 bases between them. Per the germline V gene, CDR1 is SQVTM and CDR2 is ANQGSEA. This CDR3 region has 13 residues. The CDR3 sequence: CSVRKKLLNEQFF. CDR3 coding DNA: TGCAGCGTTAGAAAGAAACTCCTCAATGAGCAGTTCTTC.

The CDR3 nucleotides are TGCAGTGCCTCCCCTAACACTCCCACCTCACACGCTAAGCGCGAGCAGTACTTC. Its protein product is CSASPNTPTSHAKREQYF. The V and J genes are TRBV20-1 and TRBJ2-7; no clear D. V gave up 6 bases and J gave up 6 bases, with 33 bases separating them. This CDR3 is 18 amino acids long. CDR1 and CDR2 from the germline V gene are DFQATT and SNEGSKA (reference sequence).

About this clonotype: An end of the junction does not agree with germline; a read error may underlie this. The chain has TRBV7-3 and TRBJ2-1, with 10 bases lining up with TRBD2. This CDR3 is 16 amino acids long. The V gene's germline CDR1 is SGHTA and CDR2 FQGTGA. The CDR3 spells CASSLDGASGSDEQLF. CDR3 coding DNA: TGTGCCAGCAGCTTAGATGGGGCTAGCGGGAGCGATGAGCAGCTCTTC. The whole variable domain, filled in from reference TRBV7-3 and TRBJ2-1, reads GAGVSQTPSNKVTEKGKYVELRCDPISGHTALYWYRQSLGQGPEFLIYFQGTGAADDSGLPNDRFFAVRPEGSVSTLKIQRTERGDSAVYLCASSLDGASGSDEQLFGPGTRLTVL.

The chain carries TRBV19 and TRBJ2-1; no clear D. V lost 5 bases to trimming and J lost 0 bases, with 8 bases between them. The CDR3 runs 14 residues. In germline, CDR1 is LNHDA, CDR2 SQIVND (reference sequence). The CDR3: CASSFTVSYNEQFF. CDR3 coding DNA: TGTGCCAGTAGTTTTACAGTCTCCTACAATGAGCAGTTCTTC.

V usage is TRBV7-6 and J usage is TRBJ2-6; D is uncertain. Trimming pared 2 bases from V and 0 bases from J, leaving 8 bases between. This CDR3 spans 16 amino acids. Germline V gene lookup returns CDR1 SGHVS and CDR2 FNYEAQ. This CDR3 is CASSLMHHSGANVLTF. The CDR3 DNA is TGTGCCAGCAGCTTAATGCACCACTCTGGGGCCAACGTCCTGACTTTC.

The gene calls are TRBV27 and TRBJ1-1; D not certain. The V and J ends lost 6 bases and 0 bases respectively, with 17 bases between them. The CDR3 contains 16 residues. CDR1 MNHEY and CDR2 SMNVEV come from the germline V gene (reference sequence). As DNA, the CDR3 is TGTGCCAGCAGCGGAGGCGAGGGTAGCATGAACACTGAAGCTTTCTTT. Its translation: CASSGGEGSMNTEAFF.

The gene calls are TRBV30 and TRBJ2-7, with 8 bases identical to TRBD1. Germline lookup yields CDR1 GTSNPN and CDR2 SVGIG (reference sequence). This CDR3 has 13 residues. V was pared by 5 bases and J by 5 bases, with 8 bases of the junction left unmatched. CDR3 sequence: CAWGDRTLHEQYF. The CDR3 coding sequence is TGTGCCTGGGGGGACAGGACTTTACACGAGCAGTACTTC.

The V gene is TRBV6-1, the J gene TRBJ2-1, with 11 positions matching TRBD2. J lost 7 bases, V lost 8 bases, and 10 bases had no gene match. CDR1 MNHNS and CDR2 SASEGT come from the germline V gene. This CDR3 is built from 15 residues. CDR3 DNA sequence: TGTGCCAGCTCTACCGGGACTAGCGGTGAGAATGAGCAGTTCTTC. Its protein product is CASSTGTSGENEQFF.

V is TRBV12-3 or TRBV12-4 and J is TRBJ1-2; D gene ambiguous. The CDR3 length is 15 residues. V shed 5 bases and J shed 0 bases, with 13 bases lying between them. The CDR3 spells CASSPFTHSNYGYTF. In DNA, the CDR3 is TGTGCCAGCAGTCCCTTTACACACTCTAACTATGGCTACACCTTC.

The chain has TRBV18 and TRBJ1-1, with D perhaps TRBD1 (5 bases). Germline V CDR1 and CDR2: KGHSH, LQKENI. Trimming took off 3 bases at V and 4 bases at J, with 12 bases between the two ends. CDR3 length equals 14 residues. The DNA for the CDR3 is TGTGCCAGCTCACCCCCCGGCGGGACCACTGAAGCTTTCTTT. Its translation: CASSPPGGTTEAFF.

This clonotype was recorded once. The chain links TRBV7-3 to TRBJ1-2; D gene ambiguous. The germline CDR1 and CDR2 sequences are SGHTA and FQGTGA. The CDR3 sequence is 14 residues long. The V end lost 1 base, the J end lost 3 bases, and 9 bases lay between the germline ends. The CDR3 sequence is CASSLNPGDYGYTF. The CDR3 DNA reads TGTGCCAGCAGCTTAAATCCGGGAGACTATGGCTACACCTTC. The full variable domain, in which reference TRBV7-3 and TRBJ1-2 provide the parts outside the CDR3, is GAGVSQTPSNKVTEKGKYVELRCDPISGHTALYWYRQSLGQGPEFLIYFQGTGAADDSGLPNDRFFAVRPEGSVSTLKIQRTERGDSAVYLCASSLNPGDYGYTFGSGTRLTVV.

This chain joins TRBV7-9 and TRBJ1-1; no firm D call. V was shortened by 4 bases and J by 4 bases, with 10 bases between the two germline ends. Germline CDR1 and CDR2: SEHNR and FQNEAQ (reference sequence). The CDR3 consists of 13 residues. CDR3 bases: TGTGCCAGCAGCTCGGCCCGGGGCACTGAAGCTTTCTTT. As protein: CASSSARGTEAFF.